Presented here are 17 T cell receptor beta chains from one specimen sequenced in a study of Ad26.COV2.S vaccination and SARS-CoV-2 variants. Measured with immunoSEQ multiplex PCR; TCRdb has only the in-frame clones, and not every one. The table records approximately 300,000 clones, about 82% of them present only once. The sample's treatment: roughly 19 received Ad26.COV2.S at low or high dose, single or two shots; several received placebo; per-sample allocation not given. The samples date from day 63 after the first vaccine or placebo injection. This sample comprised peripheral blood, obtained in a trial of Ad26.COV2.S vaccine versus placebo. The receptors originated from a person between 18 and 60 years old who received the Ad26.COV2.S COVID-19 vaccine or a placebo.

Only a few counts were recorded for this clone. The V gene is TRBV4-1, the J gene TRBJ2-5; 9 nucleotides agree with TRBD2. Germline CDR1 and CDR2: MGHRA and YSYEKL. This CDR3 has 17 amino acids. Trimming at V came to 4 bases and at J to 3 bases, leaving 12 bases not matched to a gene. The DNA of the CDR3 is TGCGCCAGCAGCCGATCCCAAGTGGCGGGGGGGGAAGAGACCCAGTACTTC. Its translation is CASSRSQVAGGEETQYF.

The V call is TRBV3-1 (or the pseudogene TRBV3-2), the J call TRBJ1-2; 7 nucleotides agree with TRBD1. V gave up 0 bases and J gave up 4 bases; unmatched junction bases: 5. This CDR3 region has 15 residues. The germline gives CDR1 LGHDT, CDR2 YNNKEL (reference sequence). The chain's CDR3 is CASSQDGRGPYGYTF. CDR3 in DNA: TGTGCCAGCAGCCAAGATGGAAGGGGGCCCTATGGCTACACCTTC.

This CDR3 reads CASSPGGGLAGNEQFF. In DNA, the CDR3 is TGTGCCAGCAGCCCTGGAGGGGGACTAGCGGGCAATGAGCAGTTCTTC. The chain is built from TRBV3-1 (or the pseudogene TRBV3-2) and TRBJ2-1; 12 bases line up with TRBD2. Germline CDR1 LGHDT, CDR2 YNNKEL (reference sequence). This CDR3 has 16 residues. With 4 bases clipped from V and 6 bases from J, the junction kept 7 bases outside the gene matches.

This chain connects TRBV12-5 to TRBJ1-1, with 9 nucleotides matching TRBD1. In germline, CDR1 is LGHNT, CDR2 FRNRAP. CDR3 length: 13 amino acids. The V and J ends lost 6 bases and 8 bases, in that order; junction bases with no gene match: 7. CDR3 in DNA: TGTGCTAGTGGAACCCAAACAGGGGGCGAAGCTTTCTTT. Protein product: CASGTQTGGEAFF.

The V gene is TRBV27, the J gene TRBJ1-1; tentative D call: TRBD1 (5 bases). The germline CDR1 and CDR2 sequences are MNHEY and SMNVEV (reference sequence). V shed 6 bases and J shed 5 bases, with 13 bases lying between them. The CDR3 sequence is 13 residues long. CDR3 amino acids: CASRRVGGTEAFF. CDR3 sequence (DNA): TGTGCCAGCAGGAGAGTGGGGGGTACTGAAGCTTTCTTT.

The genes are TRBV7-2 and TRBJ2-7, with 7 bases that match TRBD2. CDR1 SGHTA and CDR2 FQGNSA come from the germline V gene. With V trimmed by 2 bases and J by 4 bases, 5 bases remained unmatched. The CDR3 totals 14 residues. CDR3 amino acids: CASSLRAGEYEQYF. DNA of the CDR3: TGTGCCAGCAGCTTAAGGGCGGGAGAGTACGAGCAGTACTTC.

The chain recombines TRBV7-3 with TRBJ2-1, with 13 bases that match TRBD2. V dropped 5 bases and J dropped 0; count of bases not matched to a gene: 7. Germline V CDR1 and CDR2: SGHTA, FQGTGA. The CDR3 is 18 amino acids. The CDR3 is CASSPWTSGGISYNEQFF. In DNA, the CDR3 is TGTGCCAGCAGCCCCTGGACTAGCGGGGGTATCTCCTACAATGAGCAGTTCTTC.

The genes are TRBV6-2 or TRBV6-3 and TRBJ1-2; the D gene is possibly TRBD1 (5 bases). V shed 4 bases and J shed 4 bases, with 13 bases lying between them. CDR1 and CDR2 from the germline V gene are MNHEY and SVGEGT. This CDR3 is 14 amino acids long. CDR3 bases: TGTGCCAGCAGTTCCCAGCAGGGATCCTATGGCTACACCTTC. This translates into CASSSQQGSYGYTF.

This clone was seen just once. Written as DNA, the CDR3 is TGTGCCAGCAGTCCGGGACCCCAAGCCTTCATGAACACTGAAGCTTTCTTT. Amino acids: CASSPGPQAFMNTEAFF. This sequence joins TRBV6-4 and TRBJ1-1, with D tentatively TRBD1 (5 bases). Trimming shortened V by 5 bases and J by 0 bases, and 19 bases separated the two germline ends. The CDR3 length is 17 residues. Looked up from germline, CDR1 is MRHNA and CDR2 is SNTAGT.

This sequence joins TRBV19 and TRBJ2-1, with D possibly matching TRBD1 (7 bases). The CDR3 loop spans 17 amino acids. Trimming stripped 3 bases from V and 2 bases from J, with 17 bases between. Germline V CDR1 and CDR2: LNHDA, SQIVND (reference sequence). The CDR3 nucleotides read TGTGCCAGTAGTATGAGAGGAGGGGGCAGCGCCTACAATGAGCAGTTCTTC. It encodes CASSMRGGGSAYNEQFF.

The rearrangement uses TRBV3-1 (or the pseudogene TRBV3-2) and TRBJ1-1; the D gene is possibly TRBD1 (5 bases). V gave up 2 bases and J gave up 1 base, with 8 bases separating them. The CDR3 has 14 residues. Germline CDR1 reads LGHDT; CDR2 reads YNNKEL (reference sequence). CDR3 coding DNA: TGTGCCAGCAGCCAAAACGGACAGAACACTGAAGCTTTCTTT. Protein: CASSQNGQNTEAFF.

This chain links TRBV12-3 or TRBV12-4 with TRBJ2-3; 8 bases match TRBD2. V trimming: 4 bases; J trimming: 4 bases; junction bases outside the gene matches: 1. The CDR3 totals 13 residues. The CDR3 protein is CASSWRGADTQYF. CDR3 DNA: TGTGCCAGCAGTTGGCGGGGGGCAGATACGCAGTATTTT.

The genes are TRBV18 and TRBJ2-7; TRBD1 might be the D (6 bases). Germline assignment: CDR1 KGHSH and CDR2 LQKENI. Trimming removed 4 bases from V and 4 bases from J, with 17 bases in between. The CDR3 extends over 15 amino acids. CDR3 sequence (DNA): TGTGCCAGCTCACACACAACCGGGACAAAATACGAGCAGTACTTC. Translating it yields CASSHTTGTKYEQYF.

V is TRBV6-5 and J is TRBJ1-3, with D tentatively TRBD1 (6 bases). CDR1 and CDR2 from the germline V gene are MNHEY and SVGAGI. V was pared by 2 bases and J by 1 base, with 9 bases between. The CDR3 extends over 15 amino acids. The CDR3 DNA follows: TGTGCCAGCAGTTACCAGACAGGATCTGGAAACACCATATATTTT. Translation: CASSYQTGSGNTIYF.

This chain links TRBV7-9 with TRBJ1-5, with D maybe TRBD1 (5 bases). Trimming left V 1 base short and J 4 bases short, with 8 bases between. There are 14 residues in the CDR3. Per germline, CDR1 SEHNR and CDR2 FQNEAQ (reference sequence). The CDR3 loop is CASSLGGDNQPQHF. In nucleotides, the CDR3 is TGTGCCAGCAGCTTAGGGGGGGATAATCAGCCCCAGCATTTT.

This clone was found a few times. The J gene is TRBJ2-1, the V gene TRBV7-2; weak D call: TRBD2 (6 bases). CDR3 length: 12 residues. The germline CDR1 and CDR2 sequences are SGHTA and FQGNSA. With 7 bases removed from V and 10 bases from J, the gap between germline ends came to 14 bases. CDR3 in amino acids: CASNHLGGEQFF. CDR3 DNA sequence: TGTGCCAGCAACCACCTCGGGGGAGAGCAGTTCTTC. The full variable domain, completed using reference TRBV7-2 and TRBJ2-1, is GAGVSQSPSNKVTEKGKDVELRCDPISGHTALYWYRQSLGQGLEFLIYFQGNSAPDKSGLPSDRFSAERTGGSVSTLTIQRTQQEDSAVYLCASNHLGGEQFFGPGTRLTVL.

The chain links TRBV15 to TRBJ1-5, with D unresolved. The CDR3 totals 12 residues. Germline CDR1 is LNHNV and CDR2 is YYDKDF (reference sequence). Between the trimmed V and J ends, which lost 1 base and 6 bases, there was a span of 4 bases. CDR3: CATSRVGQPQHF. In nucleotides, the CDR3 is TGTGCCACCAGCAGAGTAGGTCAGCCCCAGCATTTT.